The clone carrying this T cell receptor beta chain occurred a few times. The sample belongs to a study of blood T cell repertoires in COVID-19. Study context: Collection of acute and convalescent COVID-19 samples took place in the United States, Italy and Spain. In each case, the material was cDNA or gDNA derived from T cells, B-cell-depleted T cells, or PBMCs.

Trimming pared 5 bases from V and 4 bases from J, leaving 12 bases between. The CDR3 runs to 13 residues. Germline CDR1 reads SGHDT; CDR2 reads YYEEEE. In the original workflow: The assay estimated nucleated cells by amplifying reference gene primers. Assay: immunoSEQ multiplex PCR; the TCRdb copy retains only in-frame clones and omits some. The V and J calls and clone size come from that table; D and trimming were worked out from the DNA. Here the sample spans around 100,000 clones, roughly 85% being singletons. The V and J genes are TRBV5-6 and TRBJ1-2; D call uncertain. The receptor was derived from a human donor in a cohort sampled during active COVID-19. Sequenced: peripheral blood. The CDR3 protein is CASRQQGGYGYTF. The CDR3 nucleotides read TGTGCCAGCAGACAACAAGGCGGCTATGGCTACACCTTC.